This T cell receptor (beta chain) is from a study of control samples from healthy donors and cancer patients. The CDR3 consists of 14 residues. CDR1 is GTSNPN and CDR2 is SVGIG in the germline V gene (reference sequence). The V and J ends lost 2 bases and 1 base respectively, with 10 bases between them. Generated by immunoSEQ multiplex PCR, the TCRdb table keeps only in-frame clones and is missing some. Seen here are around 76,000 clones, 89% observed once, and the top ten hold 9.5%. This sequence was found in a woman in her forties or fifties with colorectal cancer. The source material was PBMCs. This chain joins TRBV30 and TRBJ2-3, with D tentatively TRBD1 (5 bases). DNA of the CDR3: TGTGCCTGGAGTTCGCAGGGTCGCACAGATACGCAGTATTTT. This codes for CAWSSQGRTDTQYF.